The text below deals with one TCR beta chain. The data stem from a study of blood T cell repertoires in COVID-19. Study at large: In each case, the material was cDNA or gDNA derived from T cells, B-cell-depleted T cells, or PBMCs.

Data came from immunoSEQ multiplex PCR; TCRdb stores just in-frame clones and leaves some out. Seen here are a few hundred thousand clones, around 82% observed once, and the top ten hold around 9.1%. CDR1 and CDR2 from the germline V gene are SQVTM and ANQGSEA. Trimming cost V 6 bases and J 5 bases, with 13 bases left between them. This CDR3 region has 12 residues. V and J are TRBV29-1 and TRBJ1-1, with TRBD1 as a possible D gene (5 bases). The receptor was isolated from a human donor in a cohort sampled during active COVID-19. Specimen: peripheral blood. The CDR3 coding sequence is TGCAGCGTGCGCAGGGCCGGTACTGAAGCTTTCTTT. Amino acid sequence: CSVRRAGTEAFF.